This T cell receptor beta chain was recorded in a study of T-cell reconstitution after alpha-beta-depleted transplantation in children (dated by TCRdb to 2015 to 2016). General notes on the study: Using TCR repertoire profiling, the study followed T-cell immune reconstitution in a quantitative way in children after TCRalphabeta/CD19-depleted allogeneic hematopoietic cell transplantation.

The library relied on PCR. TCRdb shows the sequencer as Illumina HiSeq 2500. TCR libraries were prepared with molecular barcoding, using unique molecular identifiers to normalize TCRbeta repertoire quantification. TCRdb's own reprocessing of the public reads used fastp at Q25 and MiXCR and kept productive beta chains. All rows with the same CDR3 protein become a single entry with the most common DNA and genes. This sample lists about 980,000 distinct CDR3 sequences; 25% to 35% were detected once. Over 25% of the sample goes to the ten largest clones. The study at large found these results: In some patients, the high TCRbeta diversity seen at day 60 was put down to recipient T cells and intrathymic progenitors that had survived conditioning. Apparently early alphabetaT-cell count recovery about two months after transplant reportedly relied on only several hundred rapidly expanded clones derived from non-depleted graft cells. The frequencies of hyperexpanded clones fell over the following months, and after one year, T-cell counts and TCRbeta diversity were mostly attributed to newly produced T cells.

The treatment or condition label, as the study defines it: allogeneic hematopoietic cell transplantation with graft depleted of TCRalphabeta T cells and CD19 B cells. Transplant recipients were children who received TCRalphabeta/CD19-depleted allogeneic hematopoietic cell grafts. Via the germline V gene (reference sequence), CDR1 is DFQATT and CDR2 SNEGSKA. From the cysteine through the phenylalanine, the CDR3 covers 14 amino acids. Solely the CDR3 DNA is kept, with 42 bases framed from the first base. Trimming costs V 2 bases and J 3 bases, and their ends lie 14 bases apart. Concerning this clonotype itself: Its binding antigen is unknown. Per-base quality was not reported, and no clone a single base away is much larger than it.

The starting material was PBMCs, mostly from graft donor cells, obtained 360 days after TCRalphabeta/CD19-depleted stem cell transplant. The chain employs TRBV20-1 and TRBJ2-7; the D gene is perhaps TRBD1 or TRBD2, as each covers 5 bases. The TCR was taken from a boy in the first two years of life who had a stem cell transplant for SCID, so the T cells may come from the graft donor. CDR3 region: CSARKGEGSYEQYF. The DNA reads TGCAGTGCTAGAAAGGGAGAGGGGAGCTACGAGCAGTACTTC.